One sample yielded the 5 T cell receptor beta chains listed below, sequenced in a study of blood T cell repertoires in COVID-19. Produced via immunoSEQ multiplex PCR; TCRdb's table is partial and in-frame only. The data contain 250,000 to 350,000 clones, approximately 84% of them singletons. Input material: peripheral blood. Receptor source: a woman aged 30 to 39 who had recovered from COVID-19.

The sample holds one count of this clone. The V and J genes are TRBV27 and TRBJ2-7; D remains ambiguous. Germline CDR1 and CDR2: MNHEY and SMNVEV (reference sequence). Trimming removed 5 bases from V and 2 bases from J, with 13 bases in between. CDR3 length: 14 residues. In DNA, the CDR3 is TGTGCCAGCAGTCCGGTAACCCGGGCCTACGAGCAGTACTTC. The encoded protein is CASSPVTRAYEQYF.

The genes are TRBV5-1 and TRBJ2-7, with TRBD2 identical over 8 bases. CDR1 SGHRS and CDR2 YFSETQ come from the germline V gene. This CDR3 region has 12 residues. V shed 2 bases and J 7 bases; nucleotides not matched to a gene: 2. The CDR3 nucleotides are TGCGCCAGCAGCTTTTCGGGAGGGGAGCAGTACTTC. Encoded protein: CASSFSGGEQYF.

This clone was observed once. The genes are TRBV18 and TRBJ1-2; 8 bases agree with TRBD1. The V gene end was trimmed by 3 bases and the J gene end by 4 bases; junction bases not matched to a gene: 4. CDR1 is KGHSH and CDR2 is LQKENI in the germline V gene. CDR3 length equals 14 residues. Written as DNA, the CDR3 is TGTGCCAGCTCACCGGGGACAGGCGTCTATGGCTACACCTTC. Its translation: CASSPGTGVYGYTF. Looking up the rest from reference TRBV18 and TRBJ1-2 gives the full variable domain: NAGVMQNPRHLVRRRGQEARLRCSPMKGHSHVYWYRQLPEEGLKFMVYLQKENIIDESGMPKERFSAEFPKEGPSILRIQQVVRGDSAAYFCASSPGTGVYGYTFGSGTRLTVV.

About this clone itself: Different DNA sequences within this sample yield the same CDR3. This chain links TRBV5-1 with TRBJ2-3, with 9 nucleotides matching TRBD1. Germline trimming cut 0 bases from V and 4 bases from J; bases unmatched to any gene: 0. The germline V gene encodes CDR1 SGHRS and CDR2 YFSETQ. The CDR3 contains 14 residues. In nucleotides, the CDR3 is TGCGCCAGCAGCTTGGACAGGGGGCCAGATACGCAGTATTTT. This gives the protein CASSLDRGPDTQYF. The variable domain in full, with the rest retrieved from reference TRBV5-1 and TRBJ2-3, is KAGVTQTPRYLIKTRGQQVTLSCSPISGHRSVSWYQQTPGQGLQFLFEYFSETQRNKGNFPGRFSGRQFSNSRSEMNVSTLELGDSALYLCASSLDRGPDTQYFGPGTRLTVL.

This sequence joins TRBV6-6 and TRBJ1-4, with 10 bases matching TRBD1. The CDR3 is made up of 16 amino acids. The germline CDR1 and CDR2 sequences are MNHNY and SVGAGI (reference sequence). J was trimmed by 7 bases and V by 5 bases; bases with no gene match: 10. CDR3 amino acids: CASSKTPGQGSEKLFF. The CDR3 DNA reads TGTGCCAGCAGTAAGACTCCGGGACAGGGGTCTGAAAAACTGTTTTTT.